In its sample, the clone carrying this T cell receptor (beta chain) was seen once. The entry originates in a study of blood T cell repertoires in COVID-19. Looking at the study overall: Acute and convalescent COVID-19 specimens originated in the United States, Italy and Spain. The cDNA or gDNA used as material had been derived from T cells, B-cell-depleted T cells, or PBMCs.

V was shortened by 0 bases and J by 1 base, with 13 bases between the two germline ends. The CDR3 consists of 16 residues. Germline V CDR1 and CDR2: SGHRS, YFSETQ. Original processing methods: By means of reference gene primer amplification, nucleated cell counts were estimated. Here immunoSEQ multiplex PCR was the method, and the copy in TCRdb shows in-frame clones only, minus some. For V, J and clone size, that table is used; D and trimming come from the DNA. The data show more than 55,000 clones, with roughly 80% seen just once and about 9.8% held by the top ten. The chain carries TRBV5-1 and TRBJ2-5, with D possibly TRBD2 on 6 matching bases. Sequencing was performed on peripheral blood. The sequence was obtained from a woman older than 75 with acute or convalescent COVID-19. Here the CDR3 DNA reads TGCGCCAGCAGCTTGGAGGTAGCGGAGGGCCAAGAGACCCAGTACTTC. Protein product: CASSLEVAEGQETQYF.